The entry below gives a single T cell receptor (beta chain) sequence along with its context. The antigen remains undetermined. This sample is drawn from a study of CD8+CD57+ T cells in acquired aplastic anemia. Study summary: Sorting CD4+ and CD8+ cells gave DNA averaging approximately 3 ug. An average of approximately 11 million reads for CD4+ cells was obtained from healthy donors.

Template material for TCR beta VDJ and CDR3 profiling consisted of genomic DNA. TCRdb redid the calling of the reads with MiXCR, one entry per CDR3 protein. The sample includes about 420,000 distinct CDR3 sequences, about 70% of them seen just once. Whole-study findings and limits: Found in both controls and patients were around 29 CD8+ CDR3 sequences.

Input material: sorted CD4+, CD8+, or CD8+CD57+ T cells (not recorded which) from PBMCs. The source is a human donor in good health, serving as a control.

The CDR3 DNA sequence: TGCAGTGCTAGAGGTACACCAGCGATGGACACTGAAGCTTTCTTT. Translating gives CSARGTPAMDTEAFF. V gene TRBV20-1 combines with J gene TRBJ1-1; no clear D gene. Germline CDR1 and CDR2: DFQATT and SNEGSKA (reference sequence). Trimming left V 1 base short and J 3 bases short, with 15 bases between. This CDR3 spans 15 amino acids.